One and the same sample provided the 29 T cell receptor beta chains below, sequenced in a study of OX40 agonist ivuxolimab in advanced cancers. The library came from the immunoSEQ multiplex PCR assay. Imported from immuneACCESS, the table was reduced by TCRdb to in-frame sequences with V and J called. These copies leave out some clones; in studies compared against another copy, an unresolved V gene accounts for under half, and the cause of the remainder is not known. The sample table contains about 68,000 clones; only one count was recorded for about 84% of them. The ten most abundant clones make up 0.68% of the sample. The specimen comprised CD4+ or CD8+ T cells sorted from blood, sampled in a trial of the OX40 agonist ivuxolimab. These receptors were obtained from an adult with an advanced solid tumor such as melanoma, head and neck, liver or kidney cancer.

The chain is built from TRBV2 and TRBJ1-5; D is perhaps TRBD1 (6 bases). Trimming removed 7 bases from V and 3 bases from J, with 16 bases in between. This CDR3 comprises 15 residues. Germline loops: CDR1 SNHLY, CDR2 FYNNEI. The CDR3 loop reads CASMGLRGANQPQHF. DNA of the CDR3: TGTGCCAGCATGGGGCTGAGGGGGGCCAATCAGCCCCAGCATTTT.

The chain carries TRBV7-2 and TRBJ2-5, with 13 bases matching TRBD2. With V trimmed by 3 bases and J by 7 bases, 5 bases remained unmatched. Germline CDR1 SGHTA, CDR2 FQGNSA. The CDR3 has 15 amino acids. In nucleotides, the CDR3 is TGTGCCAGCAGCTTTACTAGCGGGGGGGGCGGGACCCAGTACTTC. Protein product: CASSFTSGGGGTQYF.

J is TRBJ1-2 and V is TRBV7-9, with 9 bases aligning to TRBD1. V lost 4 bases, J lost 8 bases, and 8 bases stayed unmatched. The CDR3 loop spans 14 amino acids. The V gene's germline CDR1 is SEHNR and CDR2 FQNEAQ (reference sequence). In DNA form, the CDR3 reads TGTGCCAGCAGCTCATCACAGGGGGCAGGCGGCTACACCTTC. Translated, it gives CASSSSQGAGGYTF. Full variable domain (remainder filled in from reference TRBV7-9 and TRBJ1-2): DTGVSQNPRHKITKRGQNVTFRCDPISEHNRLYWYRQTLGQGPEFLTYFQNEAQLEKSRLLSDRFSAERPKGSFSTLEIQRTEQGDSAMYLCASSSSQGAGGYTFGSGTRLTVV.

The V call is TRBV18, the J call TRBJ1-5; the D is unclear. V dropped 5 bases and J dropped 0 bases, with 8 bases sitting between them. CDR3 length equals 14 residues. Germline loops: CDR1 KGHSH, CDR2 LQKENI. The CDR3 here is CASSWGNSNQPQHF. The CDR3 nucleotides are TGTGCCAGCTCATGGGGTAATAGCAATCAGCCCCAGCATTTT.

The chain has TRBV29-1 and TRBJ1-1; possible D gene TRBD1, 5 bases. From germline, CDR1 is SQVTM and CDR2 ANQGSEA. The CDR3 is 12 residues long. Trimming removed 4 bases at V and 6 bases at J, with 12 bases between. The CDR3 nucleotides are TGCAGCGTTGGGGCTGGGGCCCCTGAAGCTTTCTTT. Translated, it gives CSVGAGAPEAFF.

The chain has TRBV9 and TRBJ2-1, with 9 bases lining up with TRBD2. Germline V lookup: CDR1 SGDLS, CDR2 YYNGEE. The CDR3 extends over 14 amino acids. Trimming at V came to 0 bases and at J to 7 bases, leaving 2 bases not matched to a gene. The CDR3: CASSVATSGNEQFF. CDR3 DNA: TGTGCCAGCAGCGTAGCTACTAGCGGGAATGAGCAGTTCTTC.

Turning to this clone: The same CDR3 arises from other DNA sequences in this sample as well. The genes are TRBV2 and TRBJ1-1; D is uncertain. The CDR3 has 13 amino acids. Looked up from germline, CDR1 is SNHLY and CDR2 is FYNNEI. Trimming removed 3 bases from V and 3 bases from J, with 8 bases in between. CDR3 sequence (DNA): TGTGCCAGCAGTGAGGGTGGACACACTGAAGCTTTCTTT. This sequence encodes CASSEGGHTEAFF.

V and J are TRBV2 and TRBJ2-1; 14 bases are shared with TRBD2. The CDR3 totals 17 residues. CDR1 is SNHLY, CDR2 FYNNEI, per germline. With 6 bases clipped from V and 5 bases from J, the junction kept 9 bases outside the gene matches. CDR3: CASSAGTSGGIDNEQFF. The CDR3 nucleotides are TGTGCCAGCAGCGCAGGGACTAGCGGGGGTATCGACAATGAGCAGTTCTTC.

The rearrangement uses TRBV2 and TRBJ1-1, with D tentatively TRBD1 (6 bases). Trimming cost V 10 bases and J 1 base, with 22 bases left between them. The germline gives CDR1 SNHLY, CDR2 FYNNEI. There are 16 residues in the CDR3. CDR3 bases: TGTGCCATCACCACAGGGTCTATTCTTACGAACACTGAAGCTTTCTTT. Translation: CAITTGSILTNTEAFF.

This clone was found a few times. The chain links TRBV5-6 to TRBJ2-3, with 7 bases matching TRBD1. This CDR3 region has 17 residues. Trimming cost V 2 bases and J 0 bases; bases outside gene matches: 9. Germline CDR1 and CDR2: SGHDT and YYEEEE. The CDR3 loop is CASSLRTQGISTDTQYF. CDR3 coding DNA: TGTGCCAGCAGCTTAAGGACACAGGGGATAAGCACAGATACGCAGTATTTT.

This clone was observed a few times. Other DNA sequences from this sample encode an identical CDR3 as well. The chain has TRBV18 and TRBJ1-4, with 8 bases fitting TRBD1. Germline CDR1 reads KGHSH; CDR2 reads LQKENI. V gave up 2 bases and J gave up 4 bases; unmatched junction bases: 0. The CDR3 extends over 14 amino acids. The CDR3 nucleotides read TGTGCCAGCTCACCAGGACAGGGTAATGAAAAACTGTTTTTT. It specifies CASSPGQGNEKLFF.

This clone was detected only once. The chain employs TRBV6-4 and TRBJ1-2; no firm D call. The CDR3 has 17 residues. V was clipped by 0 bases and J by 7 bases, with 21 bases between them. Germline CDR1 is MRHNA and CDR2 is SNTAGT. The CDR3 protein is CASSDSRTPSVYRGYTF. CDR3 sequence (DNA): TGTGCCAGCAGTGACTCTAGAACACCATCGGTTTACCGTGGCTACACCTTC.

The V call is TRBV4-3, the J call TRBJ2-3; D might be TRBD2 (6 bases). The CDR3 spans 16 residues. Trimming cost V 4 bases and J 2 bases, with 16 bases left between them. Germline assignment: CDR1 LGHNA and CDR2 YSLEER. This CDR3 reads CASSRISGTYTDTQYF. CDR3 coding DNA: TGCGCCAGCAGCCGGATTAGCGGAACTTACACAGATACGCAGTATTTT.

DNA of the CDR3: TGTGCCAGCAGCAGGGACAGGGGCTATGGCTACACCTTC. Protein sequence: CASSRDRGYGYTF. The chain links TRBV7-2 to TRBJ1-2; 10 bases map to TRBD1. With V trimmed by 5 bases and J by 4 bases, 1 base remained unmatched. The V gene's germline CDR1 is SGHTA and CDR2 FQGNSA. The length of the CDR3 is 13 residues.

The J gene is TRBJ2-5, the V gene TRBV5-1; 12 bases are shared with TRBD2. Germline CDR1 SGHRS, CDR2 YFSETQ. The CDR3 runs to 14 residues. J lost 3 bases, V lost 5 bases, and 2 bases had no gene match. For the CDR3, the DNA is TGCGCCAGCAGAGGACTAGCGGGGAAAGAGACCCAGTACTTC. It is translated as CASRGLAGKETQYF.

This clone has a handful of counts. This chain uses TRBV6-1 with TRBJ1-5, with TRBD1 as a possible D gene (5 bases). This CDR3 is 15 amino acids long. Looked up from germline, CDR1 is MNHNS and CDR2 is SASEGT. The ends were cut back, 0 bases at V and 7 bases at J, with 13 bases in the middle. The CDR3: CASSEAYVTEQPQHF. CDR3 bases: TGTGCCAGCAGTGAAGCGTATGTGACAGAACAGCCCCAGCATTTT.

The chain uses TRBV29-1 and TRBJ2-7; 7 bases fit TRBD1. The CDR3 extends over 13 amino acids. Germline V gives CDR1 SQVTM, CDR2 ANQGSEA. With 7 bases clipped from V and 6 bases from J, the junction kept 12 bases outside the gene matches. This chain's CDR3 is CSALGQGVGEQYF. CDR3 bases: TGCAGCGCCTTAGGGCAGGGGGTCGGCGAGCAGTACTTC.

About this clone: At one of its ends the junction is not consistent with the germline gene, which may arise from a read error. The CDR3 loop reads CASSWGTAPETQYF. The CDR3 DNA reads TGTGCTAGCAGCTGGGGGACTGCCCCAGAGACCCAGTACTTC. The chain uses TRBV7-7 and TRBJ2-5; D possibly corresponds to TRBD2 (6 bases). The CDR3 consists of 14 residues. CDR1 is SSHAT, CDR2 FNYEAQ, per germline (reference sequence). The complete variable domain, with remaining parts taken from reference TRBV7-7 and TRBJ2-5, reads GAGVSQSPRYKVTKRGQDVTLRCDPISSHATLYWYQQALGQGPEFLTYFNYEAQPDKSGLPSDRFSAERPEGSISTLTIQRTEQRDSAMYRCASSWGTAPETQYFGPGTRLLVL.

For the CDR3, the DNA is TGTGCCAGCTCAAAACGACAGGGGACACTCGAGCAGTACTTC. Its translation is CASSKRQGTLEQYF. This sequence joins TRBV18 and TRBJ2-7; TRBD1 aligns across 8 bases. The CDR3 sequence is 14 residues long. Germline CDR1 is KGHSH and CDR2 is LQKENI. Trimming at V came to 5 bases and at J to 6 bases, leaving 9 bases not matched to a gene. The variable domain in full, with the rest retrieved from reference TRBV18 and TRBJ2-7, is NAGVMQNPRHLVRRRGQEARLRCSPMKGHSHVYWYRQLPEEGLKFMVYLQKENIIDESGMPKERFSAEFPKEGPSILRIQQVVRGDSAAYFCASSKRQGTLEQYFGPGTRLTVT.

The CDR3 spells CASSTQGAVQETQYF. CDR3 in DNA: TGCGCCAGCAGCACACAGGGGGCGGTCCAAGAGACCCAGTACTTC. The gene calls are TRBV5-1 and TRBJ2-5; 9 bases align to TRBD1. This CDR3 region has 15 residues. Germline CDR1 reads SGHRS; CDR2 reads YFSETQ. V dropped 4 bases and J dropped 1; count of bases not matched to a gene: 5.

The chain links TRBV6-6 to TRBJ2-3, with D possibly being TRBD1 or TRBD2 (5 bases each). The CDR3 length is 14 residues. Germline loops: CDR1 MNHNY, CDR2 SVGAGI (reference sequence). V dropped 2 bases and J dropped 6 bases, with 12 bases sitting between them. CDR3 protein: CASSYPPREDTQYF. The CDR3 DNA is TGTGCCAGCAGTTACCCCCCCAGGGAGGATACGCAGTATTTT.

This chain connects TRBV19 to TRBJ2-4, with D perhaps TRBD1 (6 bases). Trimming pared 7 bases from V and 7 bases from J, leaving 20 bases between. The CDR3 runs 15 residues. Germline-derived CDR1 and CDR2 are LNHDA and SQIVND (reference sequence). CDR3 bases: TGTGCCAGTAAAGCCCCAGGCAGGGGTTGGAACATTCAGTACTTC. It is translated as CASKAPGRGWNIQYF.

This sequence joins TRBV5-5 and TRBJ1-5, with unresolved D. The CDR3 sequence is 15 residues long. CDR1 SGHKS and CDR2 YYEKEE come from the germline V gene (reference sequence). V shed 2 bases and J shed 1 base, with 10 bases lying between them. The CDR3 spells CASSFLRASNQPQHF. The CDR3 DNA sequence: TGTGCCAGCAGCTTTTTACGGGCGAGCAATCAGCCCCAGCATTTT.

DNA of the CDR3: TGTGCCAGCTCACCATTCCATTCAACTAATGAAAAACTGTTTTTT. Amino acids: CASSPFHSTNEKLFF. The chain joins TRBV18 to TRBJ1-4; D gene unclear. There are 15 residues in the CDR3. Looked up from germline, CDR1 is KGHSH and CDR2 is LQKENI. The V end was cut by 2 bases, the J end by 0 bases, with 7 bases between. The variable domain in full, completed from reference TRBV18 and TRBJ1-4, reads NAGVMQNPRHLVRRRGQEARLRCSPMKGHSHVYWYRQLPEEGLKFMVYLQKENIIDESGMPKERFSAEFPKEGPSILRIQQVVRGDSAAYFCASSPFHSTNEKLFFGSGTQLSVL.

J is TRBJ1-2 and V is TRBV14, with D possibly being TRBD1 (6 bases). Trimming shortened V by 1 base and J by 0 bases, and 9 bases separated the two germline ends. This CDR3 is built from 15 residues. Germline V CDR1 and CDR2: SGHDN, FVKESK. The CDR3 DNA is TGTGCCAGCAGCCAAGGGGGGGCATCTAACTATGGCTACACCTTC. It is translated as CASSQGGASNYGYTF.

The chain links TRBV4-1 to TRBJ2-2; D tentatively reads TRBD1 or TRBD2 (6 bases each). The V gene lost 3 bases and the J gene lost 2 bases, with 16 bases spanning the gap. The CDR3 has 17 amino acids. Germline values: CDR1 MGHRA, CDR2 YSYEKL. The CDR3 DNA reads TGCGCCAGCAGCCAGCGGGACATGGGTTTTAACACCGGGGAGCTGTTTTTT. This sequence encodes CASSQRDMGFNTGELFF.

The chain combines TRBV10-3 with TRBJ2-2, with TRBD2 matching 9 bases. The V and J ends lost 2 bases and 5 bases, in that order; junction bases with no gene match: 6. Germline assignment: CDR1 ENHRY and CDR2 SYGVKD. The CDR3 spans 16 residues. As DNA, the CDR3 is TGTGCCATCAGTGAGCCAGCGGGGGGACTTACCGGGGAGCTGTTTTTT. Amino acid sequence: CAISEPAGGLTGELFF.

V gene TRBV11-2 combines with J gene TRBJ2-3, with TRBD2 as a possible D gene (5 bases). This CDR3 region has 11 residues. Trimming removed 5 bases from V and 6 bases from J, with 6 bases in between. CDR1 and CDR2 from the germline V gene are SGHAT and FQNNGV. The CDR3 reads CASSRGDTQYF. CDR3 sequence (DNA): TGTGCCAGCAGCCGAGGGGATACGCAGTATTTT.

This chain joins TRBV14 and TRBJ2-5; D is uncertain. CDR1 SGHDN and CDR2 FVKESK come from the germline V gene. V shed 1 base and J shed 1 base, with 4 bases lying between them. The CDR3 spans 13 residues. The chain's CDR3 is CASSQGFQETQYF. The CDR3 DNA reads TGTGCCAGCAGCCAAGGGTTCCAAGAGACCCAGTACTTC.